This T cell receptor (beta chain) was sequenced during a study of blood T cell repertoires in COVID-19. Germline CDR1 is MNHEY and CDR2 is SVGAGI. CDR3 length: 15 amino acids. V lost 6 bases to trimming and J lost 5 bases, with 20 bases between them. Some clones are missing from TCRdb's copy, which holds only in-frame ones; the method was immunoSEQ multiplex PCR. This table holds roughly 380,000 clones, 88% found once. The sample taken for sequencing was PBMCs or T cells enriched from blood (not recorded which). This TCR was sampled from a woman younger than 45 who had been exposed to COVID-19. This chain links TRBV6-5 with TRBJ2-7; D unresolved. CDR3 coding DNA: TGTGCCAGCAGCCCAGGAACCCTCCACGTCGACGAGCAGTACTTC. It specifies CASSPGTLHVDEQYF.